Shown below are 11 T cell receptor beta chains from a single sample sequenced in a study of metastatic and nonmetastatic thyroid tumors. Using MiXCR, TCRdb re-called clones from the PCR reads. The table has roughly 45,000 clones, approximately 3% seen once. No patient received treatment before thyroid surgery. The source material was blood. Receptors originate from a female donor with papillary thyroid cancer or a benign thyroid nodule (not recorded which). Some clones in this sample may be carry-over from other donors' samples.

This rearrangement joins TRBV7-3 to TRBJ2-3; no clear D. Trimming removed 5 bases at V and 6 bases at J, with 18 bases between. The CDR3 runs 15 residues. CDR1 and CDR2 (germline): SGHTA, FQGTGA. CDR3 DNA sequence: TGTGCCAGCAGCCCCTCTCCGTCCCCCATGGATACGCAGTATTTT. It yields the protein CASSPSPSPMDTQYF.

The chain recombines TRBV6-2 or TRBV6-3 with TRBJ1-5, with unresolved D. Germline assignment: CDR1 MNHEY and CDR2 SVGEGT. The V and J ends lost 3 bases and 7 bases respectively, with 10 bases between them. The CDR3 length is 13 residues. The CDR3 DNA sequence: TGTGCCAGCAGTTATGAAAAAAGCCAGCCCCAGCATTTT. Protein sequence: CASSYEKSQPQHF.

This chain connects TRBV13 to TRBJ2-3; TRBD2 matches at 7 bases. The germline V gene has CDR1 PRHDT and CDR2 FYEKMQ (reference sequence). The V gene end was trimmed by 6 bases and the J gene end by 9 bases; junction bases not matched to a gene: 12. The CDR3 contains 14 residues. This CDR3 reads CASRGGRGIDTQYF. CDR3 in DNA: TGTGCCAGCAGGGGCGGGAGAGGGATAGACACGCAGTATTTT.

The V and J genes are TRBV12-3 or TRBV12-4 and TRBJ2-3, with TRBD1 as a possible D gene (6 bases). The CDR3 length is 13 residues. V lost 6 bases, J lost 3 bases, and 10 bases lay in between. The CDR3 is CASRLTGTDTQYF. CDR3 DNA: TGTGCCAGCAGATTGACAGGAACAGATACGCAGTATTTT.

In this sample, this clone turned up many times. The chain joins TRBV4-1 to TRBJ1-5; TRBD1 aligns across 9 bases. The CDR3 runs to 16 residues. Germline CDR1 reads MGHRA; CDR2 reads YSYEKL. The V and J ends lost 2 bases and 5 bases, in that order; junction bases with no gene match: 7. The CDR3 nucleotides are TGCGCCAGCAGCCAAACCGGGACAGGGACTTATCAGCCCCAGCATTTT. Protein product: CASSQTGTGTYQPQHF.

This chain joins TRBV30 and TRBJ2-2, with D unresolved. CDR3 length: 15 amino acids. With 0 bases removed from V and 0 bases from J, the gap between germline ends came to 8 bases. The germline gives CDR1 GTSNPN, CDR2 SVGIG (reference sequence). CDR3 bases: TGTGCCTGGAGTGTGGGCTGTGCGAACACCGGGGAGCTGTTTTTT. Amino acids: CAWSVGCANTGELFF. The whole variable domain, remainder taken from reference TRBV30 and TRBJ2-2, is SQTIHQWPATLVQPVGSPLSLECTVEGTSNPNLYWYRQAAGRGLQLLFYSVGIGQISSEVPQNLSASRPQDRQFILSSKKLLLSDSGFYLCAWSVGCANTGELFFGEGSRLTVL.

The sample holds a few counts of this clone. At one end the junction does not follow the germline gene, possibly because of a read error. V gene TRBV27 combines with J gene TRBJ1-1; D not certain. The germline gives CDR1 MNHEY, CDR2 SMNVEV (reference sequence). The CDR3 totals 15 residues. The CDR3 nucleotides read TGTGCCATCAGTTTAGGCGGGAGCATGAACACTGAAGCTTTCTTT. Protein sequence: CAISLGGSMNTEAFF.

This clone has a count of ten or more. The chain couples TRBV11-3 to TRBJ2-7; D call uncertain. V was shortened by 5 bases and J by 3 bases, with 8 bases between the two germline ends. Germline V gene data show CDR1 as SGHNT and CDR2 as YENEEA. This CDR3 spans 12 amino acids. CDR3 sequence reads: CASSLLNYEQYF. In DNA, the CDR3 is TGTGCCAGCAGCCTCCTAAACTACGAGCAGTACTTC.

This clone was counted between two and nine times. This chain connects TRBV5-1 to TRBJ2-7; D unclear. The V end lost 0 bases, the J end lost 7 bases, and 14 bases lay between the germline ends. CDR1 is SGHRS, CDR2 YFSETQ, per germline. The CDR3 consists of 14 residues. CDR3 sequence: CASSLGAPSGEQYF. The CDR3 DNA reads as TGCGCCAGCAGCTTGGGGGCCCCCTCGGGTGAGCAGTACTTC. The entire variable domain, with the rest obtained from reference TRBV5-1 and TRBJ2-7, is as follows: KAGVTQTPRYLIKTRGQQVTLSCSPISGHRSVSWYQQTPGQGLQFLFEYFSETQRNKGNFPGRFSGRQFSNSRSEMNVSTLELGDSALYLCASSLGAPSGEQYFGPGTRLTVT.

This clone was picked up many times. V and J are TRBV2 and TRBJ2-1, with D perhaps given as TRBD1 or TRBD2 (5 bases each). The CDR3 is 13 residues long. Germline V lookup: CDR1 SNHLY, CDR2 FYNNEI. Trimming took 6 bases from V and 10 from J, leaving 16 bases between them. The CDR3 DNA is TGTGCCAGCAGGGGGAGTATCTGGGGGGAGCAGTTCTTC. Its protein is CASRGSIWGEQFF.

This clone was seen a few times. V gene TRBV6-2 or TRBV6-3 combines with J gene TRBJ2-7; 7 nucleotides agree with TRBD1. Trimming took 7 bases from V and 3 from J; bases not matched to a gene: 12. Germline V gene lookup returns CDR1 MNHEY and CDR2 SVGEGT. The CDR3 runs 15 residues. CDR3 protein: CASTSVGTAIYEQYF. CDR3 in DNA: TGTGCCAGCACCTCGGTTGGGACAGCCATCTACGAGCAGTACTTC.